These T cell receptor beta chains were read from a single sample in a study of blood T cell repertoires in COVID-19. Produced via immunoSEQ multiplex PCR; TCRdb's table is partial and in-frame only. The sample lists 250,000 to 350,000 clones, 88% seen once, with about 11% in the top ten. Sequenced material: peripheral blood. These receptors were collected from a woman aged 30 to 39 with COVID-19, enrolled during active disease. CDR3s include the opening cysteine and the closing phenylalanine or tryptophan. D genes are given only for firm matches.

j_call	v_call	d_call	cdr3_aa
TRBJ2-1	TRBV19	-	CASSSRGNNEQFF
TRBJ2-3	TRBV24-1	-	CATSDWAGASTDTQYF
TRBJ2-1	TRBV7-3	-	CASSPKRAGASGNPEQFF
TRBJ2-5	TRBV5-1	TRBD2	CASSLLAGGPGETQYF
TRBJ2-7	TRBV27	-	CASSSDSRLEQYF
TRBJ2-4	TRBV28	TRBD1	CASSPRQGASAKNIQYF
TRBJ1-5	TRBV18	-	CASSPPGGKNQPQHF
TRBJ2-1	TRBV10-2	TRBD2	CASMLAGSYNEQFF
TRBJ2-7	TRBV11-3	TRBD1	CASSSGTGWSYEQYF
TRBJ1-2	TRBV19	TRBD1	CASSPGGYGYTF
TRBJ2-7	TRBV28	TRBD2	CASSSPGGYYEQYF
TRBJ1-2	TRBV19	-	CASTTGNYGYTF
TRBJ2-1	TRBV7-3	TRBD2	CASSSGLAGPNEQFF
TRBJ2-7	TRBV7-2	-	CASSLGGVLNEQYF
TRBJ2-7	TRBV6-2/TRBV6-3	-	CASSFLYEQYF
TRBJ1-6	TRBV7-9	TRBD1	CASSLADRLWW
TRBJ2-5	TRBV2	TRBD2	CAGTSVETQYF
TRBJ2-3	TRBV5-1	TRBD2	CASSPGLAGGADTQYF
TRBJ2-7	TRBV7-2	TRBD1	CASSRQGFYEQYF
TRBJ2-5	TRBV9	TRBD1	CASSVGTGMETQYF
TRBJ2-3	TRBV3-1/TRBV3-2	-	CASSQPLDTQYF
TRBJ2-5	TRBV4-1	TRBD2	CASSQDWAGGPVTQYF
TRBJ1-5	TRBV28	-	CASTQTGIVQPQHF
TRBJ1-5	TRBV30	-	CAWRGGGRTNQPQHF
TRBJ2-3	TRBV5-1	TRBD1	CASSLRQGQGSDTQYF
TRBJ1-6	TRBV28	TRBD1	CASSPRTGIRSPLHF
TRBJ1-1	TRBV6-5	-	CASSPTPSTEAFF
TRBJ2-2	TRBV24-1	TRBD2	CATSETSGTFTGELFF
TRBJ2-7	TRBV7-2	TRBD2	CASSLARETSGRAEEQYF
TRBJ1-1	TRBV15	-	CATSRGVRTPNTEAFF
TRBJ1-2	TRBV6-6	-	CASSYSSGPPGYTF
TRBJ2-1	TRBV7-6	-	CASSLHRGSYNEQFF
TRBJ1-2	TRBV19	TRBD1	CASSDPGGADYGYTF
TRBJ2-2	TRBV5-1	-	CASSLAGKDTGELFF
TRBJ2-7	TRBV6-2/TRBV6-3	-	CASSYSTGGPYEQYF
TRBJ1-1	TRBV3-1/TRBV3-2	-	CASSQGVMNTEAFF
TRBJ2-7	TRBV6-1	TRBD1	CASSWSTGNEQYF
TRBJ1-4	TRBV6-5	-	CASTKGGELGEKLFF
TRBJ1-2	TRBV25-1	TRBD1	CASSGQGYGYTF
TRBJ1-5	TRBV18	TRBD1	CASSPDRAVQPQHF
TRBJ2-1	TRBV7-3	TRBD1	CASSLEQGGLGNEQFF
TRBJ2-5	TRBV6-2/TRBV6-3	TRBD1	CASSLGTEETQYF
TRBJ1-5	TRBV19	TRBD1	CASSNPGGPRQPQHF
TRBJ2-3	TRBV4-3	-	CASSQDHRTDTQYF
TRBJ2-5	TRBV2	TRBD1	CAGYLGTGQETQYF
TRBJ2-2	TRBV5-5	TRBD1	CASSLAGTGGYGELFF
TRBJ2-1	TRBV2	TRBD2	CASSPGGPSNEQFF
TRBJ1-1	TRBV19	-	CASSINGNTEAFF
TRBJ2-5	TRBV18	TRBD1	CASSPTLTGEETQYF